This T cell receptor (beta chain) was identified during a study of shared clonotypes between healthy human individuals. In the study overall: Per donor, three plates held CD4 naive cells, three held CD4 memory, two held CD8 naive and one held CD8 memory.

Each sample came from a Caucasian adult donor living in Nashville, Tennessee. Germline CDR1 LNHDA, CDR2 SQIVND (reference sequence). This CDR3 spans 17 amino acids. The ends lost 5 bases at V and 3 bases at J; junction bases unmatched: 12. Profiling relied on immunoSEQ multiplex PCR, and the TCRdb table lists in-frame clones only, not all of them. The sample contains some 1 million clones, roughly 70% of which appear only once. The clonotype was recovered from a man between 18 and 35 years old in good health. This chain joins TRBV19 and TRBJ1-1, with 10 bases that match TRBD1. Specimen: memory CD4+ T cells sorted from blood. Documented subset: CD45RA-negative fraction. The CDR3 sequence: CASSPQSRQGADTEAFF. The CDR3 DNA sequence: TGTGCCAGTAGTCCGCAATCCCGACAGGGGGCTGACACTGAAGCTTTCTTT.